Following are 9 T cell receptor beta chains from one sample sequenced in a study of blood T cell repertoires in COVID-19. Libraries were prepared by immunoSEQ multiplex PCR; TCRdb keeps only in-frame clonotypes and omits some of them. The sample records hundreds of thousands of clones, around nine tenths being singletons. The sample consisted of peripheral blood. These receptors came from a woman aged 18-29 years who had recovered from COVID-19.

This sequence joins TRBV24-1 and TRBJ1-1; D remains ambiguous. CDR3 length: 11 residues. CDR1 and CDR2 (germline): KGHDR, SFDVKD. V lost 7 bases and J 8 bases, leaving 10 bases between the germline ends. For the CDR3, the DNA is TGTGCCACCAGCACCGGGAAAGAAGCTTTCTTT. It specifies CATSTGKEAFF.

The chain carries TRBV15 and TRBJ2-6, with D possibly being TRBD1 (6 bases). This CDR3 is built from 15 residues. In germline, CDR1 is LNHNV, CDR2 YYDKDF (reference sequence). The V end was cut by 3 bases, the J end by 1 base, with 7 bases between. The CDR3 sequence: CATSSRGSGANVLTF. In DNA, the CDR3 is TGTGCCACCAGCAGCAGGGGATCTGGGGCCAACGTCCTGACTTTC. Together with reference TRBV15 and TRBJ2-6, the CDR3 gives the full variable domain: DAMVIQNPRYQVTQFGKPVTLSCSQTLNHNVMYWYQQKSSQAPKLLFHYYDKDFNNEADTPDNFQSRRPNTSFCFLDIRSPGLGDTAMYLCATSSRGSGANVLTFGAGSRLTVL.

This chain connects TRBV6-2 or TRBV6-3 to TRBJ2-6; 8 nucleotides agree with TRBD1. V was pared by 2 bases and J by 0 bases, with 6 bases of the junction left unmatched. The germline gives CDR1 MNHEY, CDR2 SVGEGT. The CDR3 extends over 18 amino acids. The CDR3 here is CASSYETGDGSGANVLTF. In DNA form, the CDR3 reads TGTGCCAGCAGTTACGAGACAGGGGACGGCTCTGGGGCCAACGTCCTGACTTTC.

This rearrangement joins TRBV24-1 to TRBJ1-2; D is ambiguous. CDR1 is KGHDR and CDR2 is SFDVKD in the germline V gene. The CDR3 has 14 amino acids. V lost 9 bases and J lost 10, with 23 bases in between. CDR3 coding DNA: TGTGCCACCTCACCGACGGGTTATTACTTGGACTACACCTTC. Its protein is CATSPTGYYLDYTF.

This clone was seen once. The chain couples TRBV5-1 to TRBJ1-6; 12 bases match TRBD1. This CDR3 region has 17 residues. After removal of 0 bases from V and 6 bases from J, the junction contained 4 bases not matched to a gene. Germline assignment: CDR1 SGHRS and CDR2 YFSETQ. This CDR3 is CASSLAGTGGSNSPLHF. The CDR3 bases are TGCGCCAGCAGCTTGGCTGGGACAGGGGGCAGTAATTCACCCCTCCACTTT.

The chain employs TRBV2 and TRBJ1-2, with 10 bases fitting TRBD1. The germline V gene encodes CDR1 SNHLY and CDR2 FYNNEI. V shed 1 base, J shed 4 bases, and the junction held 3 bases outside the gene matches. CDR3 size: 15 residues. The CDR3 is CASSEVDRGFYGYTF. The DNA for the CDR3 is TGTGCCAGCAGTGAAGTGGACAGGGGGTTCTATGGCTACACCTTC. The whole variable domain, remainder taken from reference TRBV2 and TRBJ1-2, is EPEVTQTPSHQVTQMGQEVILRCVPISNHLYFYWYRQILGQKVEFLVSFYNNEISEKSEIFDDQFSVERPDGSNFTLKIRSTKLEDSAMYFCASSEVDRGFYGYTFGSGTRLTVV.

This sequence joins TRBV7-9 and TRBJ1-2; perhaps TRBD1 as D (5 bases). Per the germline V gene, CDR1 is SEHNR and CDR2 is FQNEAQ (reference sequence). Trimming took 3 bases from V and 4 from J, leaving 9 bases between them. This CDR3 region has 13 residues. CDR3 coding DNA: TGTGCCAGCAGCTTCGAAGGGGCCTATGGCTACACCTTC. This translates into CASSFEGAYGYTF.

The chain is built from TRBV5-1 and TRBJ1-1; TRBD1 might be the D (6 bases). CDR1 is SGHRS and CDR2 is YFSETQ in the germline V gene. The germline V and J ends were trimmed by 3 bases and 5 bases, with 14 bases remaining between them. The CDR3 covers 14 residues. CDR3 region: CASSYIQGSTEAFF. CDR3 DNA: TGCGCCAGCAGCTACATACAGGGTTCTACTGAAGCTTTCTTT.

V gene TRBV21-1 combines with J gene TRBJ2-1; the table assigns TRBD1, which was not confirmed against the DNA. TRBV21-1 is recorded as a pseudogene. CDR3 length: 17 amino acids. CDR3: CASSKEGQGASCNEQFF. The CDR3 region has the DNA TGTGCCAGCAGCAAAGAGGGACAGGGGGCTTCGTGCAATGAGCAGTTCTTC.